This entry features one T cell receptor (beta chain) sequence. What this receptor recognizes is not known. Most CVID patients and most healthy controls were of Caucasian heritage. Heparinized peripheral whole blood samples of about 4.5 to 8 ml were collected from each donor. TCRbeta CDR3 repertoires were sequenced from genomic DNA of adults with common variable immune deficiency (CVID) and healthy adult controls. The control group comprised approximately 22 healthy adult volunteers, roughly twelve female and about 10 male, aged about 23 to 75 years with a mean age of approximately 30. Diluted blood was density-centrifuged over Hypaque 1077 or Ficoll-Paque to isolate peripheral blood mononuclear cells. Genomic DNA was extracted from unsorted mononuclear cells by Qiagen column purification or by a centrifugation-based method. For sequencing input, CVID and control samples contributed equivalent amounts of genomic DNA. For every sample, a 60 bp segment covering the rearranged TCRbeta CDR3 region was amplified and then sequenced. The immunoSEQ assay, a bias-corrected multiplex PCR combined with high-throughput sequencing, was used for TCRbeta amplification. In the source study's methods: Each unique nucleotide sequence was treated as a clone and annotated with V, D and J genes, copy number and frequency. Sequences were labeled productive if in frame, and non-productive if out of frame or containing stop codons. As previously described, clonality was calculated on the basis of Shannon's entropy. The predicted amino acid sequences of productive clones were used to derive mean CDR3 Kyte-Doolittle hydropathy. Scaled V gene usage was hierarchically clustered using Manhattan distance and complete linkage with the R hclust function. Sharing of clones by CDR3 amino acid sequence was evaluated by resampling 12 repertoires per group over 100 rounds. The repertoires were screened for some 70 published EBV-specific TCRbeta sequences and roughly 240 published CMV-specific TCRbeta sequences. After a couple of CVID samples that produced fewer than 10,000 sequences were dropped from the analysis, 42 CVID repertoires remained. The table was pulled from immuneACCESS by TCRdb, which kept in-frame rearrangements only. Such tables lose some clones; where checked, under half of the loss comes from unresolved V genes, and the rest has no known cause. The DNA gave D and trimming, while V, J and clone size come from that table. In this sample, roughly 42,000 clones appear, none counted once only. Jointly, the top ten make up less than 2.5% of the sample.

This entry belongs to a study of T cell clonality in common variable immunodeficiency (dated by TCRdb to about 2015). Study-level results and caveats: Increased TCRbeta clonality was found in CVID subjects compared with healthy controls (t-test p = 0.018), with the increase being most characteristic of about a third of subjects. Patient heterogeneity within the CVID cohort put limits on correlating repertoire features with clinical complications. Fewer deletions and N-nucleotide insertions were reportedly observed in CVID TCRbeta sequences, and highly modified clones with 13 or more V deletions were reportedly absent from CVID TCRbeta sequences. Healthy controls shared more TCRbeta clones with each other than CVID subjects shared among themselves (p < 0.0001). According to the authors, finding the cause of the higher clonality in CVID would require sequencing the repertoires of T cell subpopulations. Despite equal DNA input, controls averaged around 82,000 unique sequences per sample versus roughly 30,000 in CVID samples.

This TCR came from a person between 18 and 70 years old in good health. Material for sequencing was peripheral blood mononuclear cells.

CDR3 bases read: TGTGCCAGCAGCCCTGAAGTCGGGTCACCC. Translated, this gives CASSPEVGSP. The full CDR3 sequence reads CASSPEVGSPLHF. Rearrangement joined TRBV7-6 to TRBJ1-6, with the D gene uncertain. The read halts 3 residues ahead of the CDR3 end, with the missing end drawn from the germline J gene. The CDR3 numbers 13 residues from cysteine through phenylalanine. Part of the CDR3 DNA is given, 30 bases translated from base 1. V and J are truncated by 5 bases and 10 bases respectively, leaving an intervening sequence of 12 bases. Taken from the germline V gene, the CDR1 and CDR2 loops are SGHVS and FNYEAQ.